What follows is one T cell receptor beta chain and its context. Its cognate antigen is unknown. This sample was taken from a study of blood T cells in healthy people across ages. The CDR3 spans 12 residues. The V and J ends lost 7 bases and 2 bases respectively, with 8 bases between them. The V gene's germline CDR1 is SGHKS and CDR2 YYEKEE (reference sequence). Together with a sample-barcoded 5' primer, a J-beta primer mix was included in a second PCR lasting about 6 to 12 cycles. One entry per CDR3 protein results from TCRdb running MiXCR on the 5' RACE reads. Counted here are around 2 million distinct CDR3 sequences, roughly 43% occurring once; the ten biggest clones make up roughly 23%. Findings of the study overall: Whereas aged donors had fewer naive CD4+ cells, long-lived donors had more of them and higher diversity. Age advanced and TCR beta diversity per million T cells fell, roughly linearly.

Russia was home to the donors, healthy Caucasian individuals aged roughly 6 to 95. This chain uses TRBV5-5 with TRBJ2-3; D is undetermined. Material for sequencing was blood. This sequence originates from a human donor in good health. Here the CDR3 reads CASVPDTDTQYF. The CDR3 DNA reads TGTGCCAGCGTCCCAGACACAGATACGCAGTATTTT.